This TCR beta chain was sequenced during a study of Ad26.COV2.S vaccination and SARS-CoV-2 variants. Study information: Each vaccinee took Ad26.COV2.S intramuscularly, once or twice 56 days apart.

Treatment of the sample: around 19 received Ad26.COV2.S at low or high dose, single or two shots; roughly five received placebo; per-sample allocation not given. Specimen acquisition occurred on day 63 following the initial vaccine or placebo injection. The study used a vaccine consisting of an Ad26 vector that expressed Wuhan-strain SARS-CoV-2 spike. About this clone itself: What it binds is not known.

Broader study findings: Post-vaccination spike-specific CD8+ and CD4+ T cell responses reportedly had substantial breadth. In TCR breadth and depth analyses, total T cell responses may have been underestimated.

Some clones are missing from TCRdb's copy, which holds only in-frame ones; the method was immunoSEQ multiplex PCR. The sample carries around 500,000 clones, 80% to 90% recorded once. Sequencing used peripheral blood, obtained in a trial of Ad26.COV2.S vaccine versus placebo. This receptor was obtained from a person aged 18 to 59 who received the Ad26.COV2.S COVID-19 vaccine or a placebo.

The CDR3 DNA sequence: TGTGCCAGCAGTGAAAGGTGGGGCAGTAACACTGAAGCTTTCTTT. Its protein is CASSERWGSNTEAFF. The rearrangement links TRBV6-1 to TRBJ1-1, with D possibly being TRBD1 (5 bases). Germline CDR1 and CDR2: MNHNS and SASEGT. There are 15 residues in the CDR3. The V end was cut by 2 bases, the J end by 2 bases, with 12 bases between.